These T cell receptor beta chains were read from a single sample in a study of cytomegalovirus exposure and HLA in healthy donors. Here immunoSEQ multiplex PCR was the method, and the copy in TCRdb shows in-frame clones only, minus some. The repertoire holds 150,000 to 200,000 clones, with roughly 82% as singletons. Sequences were obtained from PBMCs. Receptors originate from a young woman in good health and CMV-seronegative. CDR3s include the opening cysteine and the closing phenylalanine or tryptophan. Fields, in order: CDR3 protein, CDR3 DNA, clone size, D gene, J gene, V gene. A D gene is named only where the DNA matches it firmly. Where a row states a size, it is once, few, many or the class of an expanded clone; other rows omit it.

CASSPRHIEAFF TGTGCCAGCTCACCACGACACATTGAAGCTTTCTTT NA NA TRBJ1-1 TRBV18
CASSPLAGGPETQYF TGTGCCAGCAGCCCCCTAGCGGGGGGGCCAGAGACCCAGTACTTC NA TRBD2 TRBJ2-5 TRBV7-8
CSVECRDSYEQYF TGCAGCGTTGAATGTCGCGATTCCTACGAGCAGTACTTC NA NA TRBJ2-7 TRBV29-1
CASSLGDRESDTQYF TGCGCCAGCAGCTTGGGGGACAGGGAGTCAGATACGCAGTATTTT NA TRBD1 TRBJ2-3 TRBV5-1
CASSRGLAATDTQYF TGTGCCAGCAGCCGAGGACTAGCGGCCACAGATACGCAGTATTTT NA NA TRBJ2-3 TRBV21-1
CASRPIRQGSNTEAFF TGTGCCAGCAGGCCAATAAGACAGGGATCGAACACTGAAGCTTTCTTT NA TRBD1 TRBJ1-1 TRBV11-2
CASSPAGRSIYGYTF TGTGCCAGCAGTCCAGCAGGGCGCTCCATTTATGGCTACACCTTC NA NA TRBJ1-2 TRBV6-4
CASSLLVGGTYNEQFF TGCGCCAGCAGCTTGCTGGTTGGGGGCACCTACAATGAGCAGTTCTTC NA NA TRBJ2-1 TRBV5-1
CASNIVKDLKQFF TGTGCCAGCAATATAGTCAAGGACTTAAAGCAGTTCTTC NA NA TRBJ2-1 TRBV2
CASSSPREKWKELFF TGTGCCAGCAGCTCCCCTCGGGAGAAATGGAAGGAGCTGTTTTTT NA NA TRBJ2-2 TRBV7-6
CATSRDSPDRGEQFF TGTGCCACCAGCAGAGACTCCCCGGACAGGGGTGAGCAGTTCTTC NA TRBD1 TRBJ2-1 TRBV15
CASSPPAEDSYEQYF TGTGCCAGCTCACCACCCGCGGAGGATTCCTACGAGCAGTACTTC NA NA TRBJ2-7 TRBV18
CASLDRELEKLFF TGTGCCAGCCTTGACAGGGAGCTTGAAAAACTGTTTTTT NA TRBD1 TRBJ1-4 TRBV6-1
CASSLKTGSNYGYTF TGTGCCAGCAGCTTAAAAACAGGGTCTAACTATGGCTACACCTTC NA NA TRBJ1-2 TRBV7-9
CASSAPVFTEAFF TGTGCCAGCAGCGCCCCGGTTTTCACTGAAGCTTTCTTT NA NA TRBJ1-1 TRBV7-9
CASSQLSGGLLGYTF TGTGCCAGTAGCCAACTCTCAGGGGGCTTACTAGGCTACACCTTC NA TRBD1 TRBJ1-2 TRBV19
CATSRESRRNTGELFF TGTGCCACCAGCAGAGAATCTCGGAGGAACACCGGGGAGCTGTTTTTT NA NA TRBJ2-2 TRBV15
CASSLTLLSIDQPQHF TGTGCCAGCAGCTTGACTCTCTTAAGTATAGATCAGCCCCAGCATTTT NA NA TRBJ1-5 TRBV5-5
CASSYQGESTDTQYF TGCGCCAGCAGCTACCAGGGGGAGAGCACAGATACGCAGTATTTT NA TRBD1 TRBJ2-3 TRBV5-1
CASSLQGGSYGYTF TGTGCCAGCAGTTTACAGGGAGGGTCCTATGGCTACACCTTC NA NA TRBJ1-2 TRBV27
CASSQEWLAGYNEQFF TGCGCCAGCAGCCAAGAGTGGCTAGCGGGTTACAATGAGCAGTTCTTC NA TRBD2 TRBJ2-1 TRBV4-1
CASSTRTGGNYGYTF TGTGCCAGCAGCACACGGACAGGGGGCAACTATGGCTACACCTTC NA TRBD1 TRBJ1-2 TRBV9
CASSQGQGGNNQPQHF TGTGCCAGCAGCCAGGGACAGGGGGGAAACAATCAGCCCCAGCATTTT NA TRBD1 TRBJ1-5 TRBV7-9
CASSYGSAVNEQFF TGTGCCAGCAGTTACGGCAGCGCCGTCAATGAGCAGTTCTTC NA NA TRBJ2-1 TRBV6-5
CASSYSATGMNTEAFF TGTGCCAGCAGTTACTCGGCGACAGGGATGAACACTGAAGCTTTCTTT NA TRBD1 TRBJ1-1 TRBV6-6
CASSYPPTSGQETQYF TGTGCCAGCAGCTACCCACCGACTAGCGGACAAGAGACCCAGTACTTC NA TRBD2 TRBJ2-5 TRBV7-9
CASSQGRGSSYNEQFF TGCGCCAGCAGCCAAGGTCGCGGGAGCTCCTACAATGAGCAGTTCTTC NA TRBD2 TRBJ2-1 TRBV4-1
CASSLSNGGTPLHF TGTGCCAGCAGCTTGTCGAACGGCGGAACACCCCTCCACTTT NA NA TRBJ1-6 TRBV5-6
CASSLVGLAGVQKRNTGELFF TGCGCCAGCAGCTTGGTTGGGCTAGCGGGGGTTCAAAAGCGGAACACCGGGGAGCTGTTTTTT once TRBD2 TRBJ2-2 TRBV5-1
CASSVIAGGNTGELFF TGTGCCAGCAGCGTCATAGCGGGGGGGAACACCGGGGAGCTGTTTTTT NA TRBD2 TRBJ2-2 TRBV9
CASSAFSGGATDTQYF TGTGCCAGCAGTGCATTTAGCGGGGGGGCCACAGATACGCAGTATTTT once TRBD2 TRBJ2-3 TRBV6-4
CASSLAGNTEAFF TGCGCCAGCAGCTTAGCGGGCAACACTGAAGCTTTCTTT NA NA TRBJ1-1 TRBV5-1
CASSPEGRGNDEQFF TGCGCCAGCAGCCCCGAGGGAAGGGGGAACGATGAGCAGTTCTTC NA NA TRBJ2-1 TRBV5-1
CASSVVGGEQYF TGTGCCAGCAGCGTAGTTGGAGGCGAGCAGTACTTC NA NA TRBJ2-7 TRBV9
CASSLGNGFGGYTF TGTGCCAGCAGCTTAGGAAACGGCTTCGGGGGCTACACCTTC NA NA TRBJ1-2 TRBV13
CASRGDRGQETQYF TGTGCCAGCAGGGGCGACAGGGGGCAAGAGACCCAGTACTTC NA TRBD1 TRBJ2-5 TRBV5-4
CASSTPGTGLIYEQYF TGTGCCAGCAGCACCCCCGGGACAGGCCTAATCTACGAGCAGTACTTC NA TRBD1 TRBJ2-7 TRBV7-2
CASSFHTDTQYF TGTGCCAGCAGCTTCCACACAGATACGCAGTATTTT NA NA TRBJ2-3 TRBV11-3
CASRLQGNTEAFF TGTGCCAGCAGGTTACAGGGGAACACTGAAGCTTTCTTT NA NA TRBJ1-1 TRBV28
CASSSGHAGTGELFF TGTGCCAGCAGCTCAGGGCACGCAGGCACCGGGGAGCTGTTTTTT NA NA TRBJ2-2 TRBV5-4
CASSPEVGESYNEQFF TGTGCCAGCAGCCCCGAGGTGGGAGAGTCCTACAATGAGCAGTTCTTC NA NA TRBJ2-1 TRBV7-6
CASSLHGRGSYNEQFF TGTGCCAGCAGCTTACATGGGCGGGGATCCTACAATGAGCAGTTCTTC NA NA TRBJ2-1 TRBV7-7
CASSWTVNTEAFF TGTGCCAGCAGTTGGACAGTCAACACTGAAGCTTTCTTT NA NA TRBJ1-1 TRBV6-1
CASSLRRRGADMGRLNEQFF TGTGCCAGCAGCTTACGCCGTCGGGGGGCAGACATGGGCCGTTTGAATGAGCAGTTCTTC NA NA TRBJ2-1 TRBV7-6
CSVLGQMEKLFF TGCAGCGTTTTGGGACAGATGGAAAAACTGTTTTTT NA TRBD1 TRBJ1-4 TRBV29-1
CASSPPLGQGRRTGELFF TGTGCCAGCTCACCACCGTTGGGACAGGGGAGGAGGACCGGGGAGCTGTTTTTT NA TRBD1 TRBJ2-2 TRBV18
CASSGRRSSYNEQFF TGTGCCAGCAGTGGCAGGCGAAGCTCCTACAATGAGCAGTTCTTC few NA TRBJ2-1 TRBV2
CASSFEANTEAFF TGTGCCAGCAGTTTTGAGGCTAACACTGAAGCTTTCTTT NA NA TRBJ1-1 TRBV28
CASSFWQDNGYTF TGTGCCAGCAGCTTTTGGCAGGATAATGGCTACACCTTC NA NA TRBJ1-2 TRBV5-8
CASSLGESPLHF TGTGCCAGCAGCTTAGGAGAATCACCCCTCCACTTT NA NA TRBJ1-6 TRBV7-3
CASSEGGIDTQYF TGCGCCAGCAGTGAGGGAGGGATAGATACGCAGTATTTT NA NA TRBJ2-3 TRBV10-1
CASSVGLAGSSYNEQFF TGTGCCAGCAGCGTAGGACTAGCGGGGAGCTCCTACAATGAGCAGTTCTTC NA TRBD2 TRBJ2-1 TRBV9
CASSSGTGFPAGNTIYF TGCGCCAGCAGCTCCGGGACAGGGTTCCCGGCTGGAAACACCATATATTTT NA TRBD1 TRBJ1-3 TRBV5-1
CASSRLDRDFATQYF TGTGCCAGCAGCCGGCTGGACAGGGATTTCGCGACCCAGTACTTC NA TRBD1 TRBJ2-5 TRBV5-4